Included here is one T cell receptor (beta chain) sequence, with context. Its target is unknown. This record belongs to a study of cytomegalovirus exposure and HLA in healthy donors. In the PCR, 60 Vbeta and 13 Jbeta primers were used. This table comes from immunoSEQ multiplex PCR, and its TCRdb copy is limited to in-frame clones, with some not included. The sample carries roughly 180,000 clones, around 82% recorded once. V was trimmed by 4 bases and J by 7 bases, leaving 15 bases between them. Germline V gene sequence: CDR1 SGHRS, CDR2 YFSETQ. The length of the CDR3 is 14 residues. Study-level findings and limits: Sequencing likely produced, as an artifact, a cluster of highly shared sequence variants. TCR beta chains numbering more than 150 were designated cytomegalovirus-associated.

This rearrangement joins TRBV5-1 to TRBJ2-1; no definite D call. The sequenced material came from PBMCs. This clonotype was sampled from a boy aged 5-17 years in good health and CMV-seronegative. CDR3 in amino acids: CASSAPEFSNEQFF. The CDR3 nucleotides read TGCGCCAGCAGCGCCCCGGAGTTCTCGAATGAGCAGTTCTTC.